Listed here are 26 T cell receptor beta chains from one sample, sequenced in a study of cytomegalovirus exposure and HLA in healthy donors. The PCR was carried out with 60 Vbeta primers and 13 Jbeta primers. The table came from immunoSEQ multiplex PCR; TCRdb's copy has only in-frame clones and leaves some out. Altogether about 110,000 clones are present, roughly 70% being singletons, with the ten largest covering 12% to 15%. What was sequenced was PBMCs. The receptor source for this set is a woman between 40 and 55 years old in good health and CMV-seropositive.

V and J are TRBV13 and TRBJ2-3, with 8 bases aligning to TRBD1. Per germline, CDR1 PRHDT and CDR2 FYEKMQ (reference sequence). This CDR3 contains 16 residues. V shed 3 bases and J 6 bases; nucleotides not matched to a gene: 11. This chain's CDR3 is CASSFGRTGSVDTQYF. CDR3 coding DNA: TGTGCCAGCAGCTTCGGCAGGACAGGGTCTGTGGATACGCAGTATTTT.

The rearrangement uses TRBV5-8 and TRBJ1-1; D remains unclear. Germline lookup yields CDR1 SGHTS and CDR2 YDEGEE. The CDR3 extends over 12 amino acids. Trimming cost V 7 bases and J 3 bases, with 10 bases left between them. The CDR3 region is CASALGDTEAFF. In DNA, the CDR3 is TGTGCCAGCGCCCTCGGGGACACTGAAGCTTTCTTT. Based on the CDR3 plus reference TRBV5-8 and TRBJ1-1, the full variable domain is EAGVTQSPTHLIKTRGQQATLRCSPISGHTSVYWYQQALGLGLQFLLWYDEGEERNRGNFPPRFSGRQFPNYSSELNVNALELEDSALYLCASALGDTEAFFGQGTRLTVV.

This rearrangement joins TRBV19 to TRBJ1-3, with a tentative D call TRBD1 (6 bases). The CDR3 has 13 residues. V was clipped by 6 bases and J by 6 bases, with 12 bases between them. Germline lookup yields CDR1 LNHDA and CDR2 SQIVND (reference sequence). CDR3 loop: CASRDGGLNTIYF. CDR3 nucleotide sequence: TGTGCCAGTAGAGATGGGGGCTTAAACACCATATATTTT.

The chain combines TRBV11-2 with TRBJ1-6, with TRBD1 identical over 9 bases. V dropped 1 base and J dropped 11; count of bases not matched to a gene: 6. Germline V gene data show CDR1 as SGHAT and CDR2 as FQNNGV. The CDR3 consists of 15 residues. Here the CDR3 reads CASSLGQGQGTPLHF. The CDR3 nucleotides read TGTGCCAGCAGCTTAGGCCAAGGACAGGGGACACCCCTCCACTTT.

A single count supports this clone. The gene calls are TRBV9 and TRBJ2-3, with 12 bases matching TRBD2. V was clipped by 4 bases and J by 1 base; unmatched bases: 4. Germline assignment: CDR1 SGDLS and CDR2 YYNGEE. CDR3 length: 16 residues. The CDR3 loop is CASSTRTSGGTDTQYF. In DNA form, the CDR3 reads TGTGCCAGCAGCACAAGGACTAGCGGGGGCACAGATACGCAGTATTTT.

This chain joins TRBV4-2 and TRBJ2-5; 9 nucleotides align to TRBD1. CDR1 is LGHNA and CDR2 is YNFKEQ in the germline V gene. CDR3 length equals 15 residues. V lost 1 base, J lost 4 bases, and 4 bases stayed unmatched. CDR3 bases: TGTGCCAGCAGCCAAGGCCGGGACAGGGCAGAGACCCAGTACTTC. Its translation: CASSQGRDRAETQYF.

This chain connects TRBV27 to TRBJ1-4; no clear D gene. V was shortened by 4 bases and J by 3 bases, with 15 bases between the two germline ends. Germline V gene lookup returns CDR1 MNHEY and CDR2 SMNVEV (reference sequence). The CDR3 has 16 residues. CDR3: CASSSSHIGANEKLFF. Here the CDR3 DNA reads TGTGCCAGCAGTTCCTCCCATATCGGGGCTAATGAAAAACTGTTTTTT.

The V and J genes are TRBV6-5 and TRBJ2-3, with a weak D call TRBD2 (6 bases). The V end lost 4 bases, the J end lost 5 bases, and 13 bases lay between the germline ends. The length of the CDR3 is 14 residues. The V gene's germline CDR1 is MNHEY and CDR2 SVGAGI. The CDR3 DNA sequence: TGTGCCAGCAGTTGGGGGGTCCGCGGAGATACGCAGTATTTT. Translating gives CASSWGVRGDTQYF.

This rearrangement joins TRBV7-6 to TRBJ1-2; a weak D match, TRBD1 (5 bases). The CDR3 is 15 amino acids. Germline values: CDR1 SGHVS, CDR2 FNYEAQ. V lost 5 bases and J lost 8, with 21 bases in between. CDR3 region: CASSNGGSLARGYTF. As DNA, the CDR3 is TGTGCCAGCAGCAATGGGGGGTCCCTCGCTCGGGGCTACACCTTC.

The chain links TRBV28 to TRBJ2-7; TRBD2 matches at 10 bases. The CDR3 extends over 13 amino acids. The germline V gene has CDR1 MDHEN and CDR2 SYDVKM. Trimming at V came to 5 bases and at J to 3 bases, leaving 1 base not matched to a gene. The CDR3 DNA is TGTGCCAGCAGTCCTAGCGGGGGCTACGAGCAGTACTTC. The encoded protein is CASSPSGGYEQYF.

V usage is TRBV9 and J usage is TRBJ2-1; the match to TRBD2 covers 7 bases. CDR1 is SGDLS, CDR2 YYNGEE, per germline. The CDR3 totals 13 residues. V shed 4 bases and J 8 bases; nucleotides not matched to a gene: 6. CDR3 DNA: TGTGCCAGCAGCCGCTCTCGGGGGGATGAGCAGTTCTTC. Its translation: CASSRSRGDEQFF. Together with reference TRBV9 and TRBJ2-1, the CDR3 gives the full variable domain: DSGVTQTPKHLITATGQRVTLRCSPRSGDLSVYWYQQSLDQGLQFLIQYYNGEERAKGNILERFSAQQFPDLHSELNLSSLELGDSALYFCASSRSRGDEQFFGPGTRLTVL.

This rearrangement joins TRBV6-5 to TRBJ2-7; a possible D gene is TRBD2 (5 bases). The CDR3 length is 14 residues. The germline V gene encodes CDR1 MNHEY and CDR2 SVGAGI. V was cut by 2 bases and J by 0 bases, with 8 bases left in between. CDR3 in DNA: TGTGCCAGCAGTTACGAGCGGAGCTCCTACGAGCAGTACTTC. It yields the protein CASSYERSSYEQYF.

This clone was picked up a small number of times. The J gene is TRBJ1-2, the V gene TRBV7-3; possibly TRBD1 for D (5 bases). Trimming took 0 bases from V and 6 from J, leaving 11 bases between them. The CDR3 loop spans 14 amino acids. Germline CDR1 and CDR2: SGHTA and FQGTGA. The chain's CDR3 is CASSLTPQGDGYTF. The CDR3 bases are TGTGCCAGCAGCTTAACGCCCCAGGGTGATGGCTACACCTTC. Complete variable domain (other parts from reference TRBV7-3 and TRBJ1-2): GAGVSQTPSNKVTEKGKYVELRCDPISGHTALYWYRQSLGQGPEFLIYFQGTGAADDSGLPNDRFFAVRPEGSVSTLKIQRTERGDSAVYLCASSLTPQGDGYTFGSGTRLTVV.

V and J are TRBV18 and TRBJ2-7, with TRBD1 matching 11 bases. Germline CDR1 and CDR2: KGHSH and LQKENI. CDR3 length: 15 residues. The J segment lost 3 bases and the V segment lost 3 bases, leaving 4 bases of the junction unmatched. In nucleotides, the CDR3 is TGTGCCAGCTCACCCGGGACAGGGGGTGGCTACGAGCAGTACTTC. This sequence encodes CASSPGTGGGYEQYF.

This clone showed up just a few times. CDR3 protein: CASSYSTGNLGQPQHF. The CDR3 nucleotides read TGTGCCAGCAGTTACTCGACTGGAAACCTAGGACAGCCCCAGCATTTT. V usage is TRBV6-6 and J usage is TRBJ1-5; D gene ambiguous. CDR1 is MNHNY, CDR2 SVGAGI, per germline (reference sequence). V dropped 0 bases and J dropped 7 bases, with 16 bases sitting between them. This CDR3 is 16 amino acids long.

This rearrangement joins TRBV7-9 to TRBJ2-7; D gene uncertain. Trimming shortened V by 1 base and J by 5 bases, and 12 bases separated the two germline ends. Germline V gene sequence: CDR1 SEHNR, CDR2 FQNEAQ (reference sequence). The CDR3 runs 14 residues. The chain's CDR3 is CASSLGQWLDEQYF. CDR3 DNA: TGTGCCAGCAGCTTAGGCCAGTGGTTGGACGAGCAGTACTTC.

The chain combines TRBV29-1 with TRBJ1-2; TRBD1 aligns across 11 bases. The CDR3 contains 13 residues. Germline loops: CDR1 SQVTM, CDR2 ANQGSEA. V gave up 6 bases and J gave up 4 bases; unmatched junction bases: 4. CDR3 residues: CSVDRGRSYGYTF. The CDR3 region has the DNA TGCAGCGTGGACAGGGGGCGTAGCTATGGCTACACCTTC. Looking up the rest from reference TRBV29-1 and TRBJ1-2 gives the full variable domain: SAVISQKPSRDICQRGTSLTIQCQVDSQVTMMFWYRQQPGQSLTLIATANQGSEATYESGFVIDKFPISRPNLTFSTLTVSNMSPEDSSIYLCSVDRGRSYGYTFGSGTRLTVV.

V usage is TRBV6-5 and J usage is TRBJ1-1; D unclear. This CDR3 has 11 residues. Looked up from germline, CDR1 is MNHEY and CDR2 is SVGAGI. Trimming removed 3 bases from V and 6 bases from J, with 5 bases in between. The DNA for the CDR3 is TGTGCCAGCAGTTATTTAGCTGAAGCTTTCTTT. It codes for CASSYLAEAFF.

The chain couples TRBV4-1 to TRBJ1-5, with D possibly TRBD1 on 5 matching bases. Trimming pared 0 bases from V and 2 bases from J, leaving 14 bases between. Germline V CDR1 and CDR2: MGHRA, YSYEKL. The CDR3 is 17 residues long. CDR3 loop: CASSQDRGFSGNQPQHF. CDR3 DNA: TGCGCCAGCAGCCAAGATCGGGGGTTCTCCGGCAATCAGCCCCAGCATTTT.

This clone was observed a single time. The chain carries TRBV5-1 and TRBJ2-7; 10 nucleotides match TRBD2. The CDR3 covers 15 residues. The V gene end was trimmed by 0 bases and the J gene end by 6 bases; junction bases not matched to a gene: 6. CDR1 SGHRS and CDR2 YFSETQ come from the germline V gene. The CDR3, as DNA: TGCGCCAGCAGCTTGGAGGGGACTAGCGCGGCCGAGCAGTACTTC. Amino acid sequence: CASSLEGTSAAEQYF.

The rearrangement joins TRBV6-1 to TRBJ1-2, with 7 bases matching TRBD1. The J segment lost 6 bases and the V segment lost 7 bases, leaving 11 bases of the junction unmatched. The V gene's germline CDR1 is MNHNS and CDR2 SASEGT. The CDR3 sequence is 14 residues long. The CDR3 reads CASNLPGTVNGYTF. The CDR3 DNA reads TGTGCCAGCAATCTACCCGGGACAGTAAATGGCTACACCTTC.

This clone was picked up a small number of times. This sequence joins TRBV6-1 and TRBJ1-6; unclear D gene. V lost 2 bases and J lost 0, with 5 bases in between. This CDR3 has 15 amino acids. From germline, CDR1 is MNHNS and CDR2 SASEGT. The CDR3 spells CASSETVSYNSPLHF. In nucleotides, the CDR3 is TGTGCCAGCAGTGAAACAGTCTCCTATAATTCACCCCTCCACTTT.

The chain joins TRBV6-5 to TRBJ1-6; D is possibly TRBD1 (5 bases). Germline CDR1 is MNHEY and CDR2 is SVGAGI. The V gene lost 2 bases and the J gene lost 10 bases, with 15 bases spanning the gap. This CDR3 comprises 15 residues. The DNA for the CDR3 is TGTGCCAGCAGTTACCAGACAGAGGTTCGCTCACCCCTCCACTTT. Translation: CASSYQTEVRSPLHF.

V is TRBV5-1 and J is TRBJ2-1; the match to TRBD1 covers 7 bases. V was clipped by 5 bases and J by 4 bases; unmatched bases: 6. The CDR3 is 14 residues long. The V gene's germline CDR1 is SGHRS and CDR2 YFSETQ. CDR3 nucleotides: TGCGCCAGCAGACGGGACAGTTTGTACAATGAGCAGTTCTTC. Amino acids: CASRRDSLYNEQFF.

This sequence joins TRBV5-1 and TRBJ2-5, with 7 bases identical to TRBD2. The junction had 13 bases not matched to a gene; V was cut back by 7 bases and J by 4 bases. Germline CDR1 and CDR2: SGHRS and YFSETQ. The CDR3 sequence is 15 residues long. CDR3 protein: CASHGGNSAPETQYF. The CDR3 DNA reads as TGCGCCAGCCACGGGGGGAATTCGGCCCCAGAGACCCAGTACTTC.

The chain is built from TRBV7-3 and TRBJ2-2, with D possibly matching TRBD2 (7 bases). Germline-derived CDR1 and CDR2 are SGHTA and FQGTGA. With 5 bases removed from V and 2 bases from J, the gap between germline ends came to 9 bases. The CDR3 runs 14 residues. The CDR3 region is CASSRGANTGELFF. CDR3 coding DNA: TGTGCCAGCAGCCGGGGGGCCAACACCGGGGAGCTGTTTTTT. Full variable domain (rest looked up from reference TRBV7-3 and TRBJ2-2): GAGVSQTPSNKVTEKGKYVELRCDPISGHTALYWYRQSLGQGPEFLIYFQGTGAADDSGLPNDRFFAVRPEGSVSTLKIQRTERGDSAVYLCASSRGANTGELFFGEGSRLTVL.